The clone carrying this TCR beta chain was observed a few times. What it binds is not known. TCRdb reanalysed the 5' RACE reads using MiXCR and keeps one entry per CDR3 protein. Of 1.5 million to 2 million distinct CDR3 sequences in the sample, less than 40% were seen once. The data were obtained in a study of identical twins. Findings and caveats of the study: Twin pairs' shared out-of-frame alpha sequences were enriched in low generation probability. Invariant MAIT and iNKT cells may have partly biased zero-insertion analyses.

The CDR3 is 14 residues long. From germline, CDR1 is KGHSH and CDR2 LQKENI. J is TRBJ2-4 and V is TRBV18, with 9 nucleotides matching TRBD2. The tail of the sequence fits TRBJ2-7 better, so the J call may be wrong. The receptor's source is a newborn girl in good health. The material sequenced was cord blood. Written as DNA, the CDR3 is TGTGCCAGCTCACCACTAGCGGGAGAGTACGAGCAGTACTTC. Amino acids: CASSPLAGEYEQYF.